Below, 15 T cell receptor beta chains from the same sample are listed, as sequenced in a study of cytomegalovirus exposure and HLA in healthy donors. PCR employed 60 Vbeta and 13 Jbeta primers. The method was immunoSEQ multiplex PCR; TCRdb's version includes in-frame clones alone and lacks a portion of them. This sample has approximately 190,000 clones, with 82% found just once. The sequenced sample consisted of PBMCs. The origin of the receptors is a boy between 2 and 15 years old in good health and CMV-seronegative.

The chain has TRBV7-9 and TRBJ1-6; D gene uncertain. Germline CDR1 reads SEHNR; CDR2 reads FQNEAQ (reference sequence). V shed 4 bases and J shed 8 bases, with 6 bases lying between them. CDR3 length equals 12 residues. CDR3 DNA sequence: TGTGCCAGCAGCTCCGGTCATTCACCCCTCCACTTT. This encodes CASSSGHSPLHF.

This clone was recorded once. This chain links TRBV9 with TRBJ2-2; perhaps TRBD1 as D (6 bases). With 4 bases removed from V and 6 bases from J, the gap between germline ends came to 13 bases. CDR1 SGDLS and CDR2 YYNGEE come from the germline V gene. The CDR3 runs 14 residues. In DNA form, the CDR3 reads TGTGCCAGCAGCTCAGGGGCTAGCTCCGGGGAGCTGTTTTTT. This encodes CASSSGASSGELFF. The complete variable domain, with remaining parts taken from reference TRBV9 and TRBJ2-2, reads DSGVTQTPKHLITATGQRVTLRCSPRSGDLSVYWYQQSLDQGLQFLIQYYNGEERAKGNILERFSAQQFPDLHSELNLSSLELGDSALYFCASSSGASSGELFFGEGSRLTVL.

This sequence joins TRBV7-9 and TRBJ1-1; D possibly corresponds to TRBD1 (5 bases). Between the trimmed V and J ends, which lost 7 bases and 7 bases, there was a span of 16 bases. CDR3 length: 13 amino acids. Per the germline V gene, CDR1 is SEHNR and CDR2 is FQNEAQ (reference sequence). CDR3 nucleotide sequence: TGTGCCAGCATCGGGCAGACTAGGGGTGAAGCTTTCTTT. This encodes CASIGQTRGEAFF.

This chain uses TRBV5-1 with TRBJ1-2; D not certain. CDR1 is SGHRS, CDR2 YFSETQ, per germline. Trimming took off 6 bases at V and 3 bases at J, with 15 bases between the two ends. The CDR3 runs to 14 residues. DNA for the CDR3: TGCGCCAGCACCCTGACGGGAGGTTACTATGGCTACACCTTC. Its translation is CASTLTGGYYGYTF.

Only a few counts were recorded for this clone. The V and J genes are TRBV29-1 and TRBJ1-2; TRBD1 matches 9 bases. Losses at the gene ends were 6 bases for V and 6 bases for J; bases not matched to a gene: 8. The CDR3 loop spans 13 amino acids. CDR1 and CDR2 from the germline V gene are SQVTM and ANQGSEA. CDR3 residues: CSVRRTGEDGYTF. CDR3 DNA sequence: TGCAGCGTCCGTCGGACAGGGGAGGATGGCTACACCTTC.

The chain carries TRBV7-2 and TRBJ1-4; D is uncertain. The length of the CDR3 is 15 residues. V lost 5 bases and J 2 bases, leaving 12 bases between the germline ends. CDR1 is SGHTA and CDR2 is FQGNSA in the germline V gene. DNA for the CDR3: TGTGCCAGCAGCCCCGGGCGGGGTACTAATGAAAAACTGTTTTTT. Translation gives CASSPGRGTNEKLFF. The variable domain in full, completed from reference TRBV7-2 and TRBJ1-4, reads GAGVSQSPSNKVTEKGKDVELRCDPISGHTALYWYRQSLGQGLEFLIYFQGNSAPDKSGLPSDRFSAERTGGSVSTLTIQRTQQEDSAVYLCASSPGRGTNEKLFFGSGTQLSVL.

This chain connects TRBV7-8 to TRBJ2-1; D is uncertain. From germline, CDR1 is SGHVS and CDR2 FQNEAQ. Trimming pared 5 bases from V and 6 bases from J, leaving 11 bases between. There are 13 residues in the CDR3. CDR3 DNA: TGTGCCAGCAGCCTTGGGCCCCGCAATGAGCAGTTCTTC. Its translation: CASSLGPRNEQFF.

The rearrangement uses TRBV9 and TRBJ2-5; 8 nucleotides match TRBD2. Germline assignment: CDR1 SGDLS and CDR2 YYNGEE. The junction had 10 bases not matched to a gene; V was cut back by 1 base and J by 5 bases. CDR3 length: 16 amino acids. CDR3 DNA sequence: TGTGCCAGCAGCGTAAACGAAGCGGGGGACCTGGAGACCCAGTACTTC. This gives the protein CASSVNEAGDLETQYF.

The rearrangement uses TRBV4-1 and TRBJ1-5; D is ambiguous. CDR1 MGHRA and CDR2 YSYEKL come from the germline V gene. V gave up 1 base and J gave up 4 bases, with 8 bases separating them. The length of the CDR3 is 14 residues. DNA of the CDR3: TGCGCCAGCAGCCAAGTCAGGATAAATCAGCCCCAGCATTTT. The encoded protein is CASSQVRINQPQHF.

The rearrangement joins TRBV7-2 to TRBJ2-2; weak D call: TRBD2 (5 bases). The ends were cut back, 5 bases at V and 7 bases at J, with 17 bases in the middle. The CDR3 consists of 15 residues. CDR1 SGHTA and CDR2 FQGNSA come from the germline V gene. Written as DNA, the CDR3 is TGTGCCAGCAGCGTCGCCGGGGTCCAAGGCGGGGAGCTGTTTTTT. It translates to CASSVAGVQGGELFF.

V usage is TRBV9 and J usage is TRBJ2-3, with 9 bases matching TRBD2. This CDR3 is 16 amino acids long. The germline V gene encodes CDR1 SGDLS and CDR2 YYNGEE. Unmatched junction bases numbered 6, after V lost 1 base and J lost 3 bases. CDR3: CASSVMAGGLTDTQYF. Written as DNA, the CDR3 is TGTGCCAGCAGCGTAATGGCGGGGGGGCTAACAGATACGCAGTATTTT.

In this sample, this clone turned up once. CDR3 amino acids: CASSLYLSPPSYEQYF. As DNA, the CDR3 is TGTGCCAGCAGCTTATATCTCAGTCCTCCGTCCTACGAGCAGTACTTC. The chain employs TRBV7-2 and TRBJ2-7; D gene uncertain. V gave up 2 bases and J gave up 1 base, with 15 bases separating them. The CDR3 has 16 residues. Germline assignment: CDR1 SGHTA and CDR2 FQGNSA.

The chain employs TRBV30 and TRBJ1-2; weak D call: TRBD1 (5 bases). This CDR3 has 13 amino acids. Trimming cost V 0 bases and J 4 bases, with 9 bases left between them. From germline, CDR1 is GTSNPN and CDR2 SVGIG (reference sequence). CDR3 in amino acids: CAWSVRRGYGYTF. DNA of the CDR3: TGTGCCTGGAGTGTACGGAGGGGCTATGGCTACACCTTC.

The rearrangement links TRBV4-2 to TRBJ2-1, with D possibly TRBD2 on 5 matching bases. CDR1 is LGHNA, CDR2 YNFKEQ, per germline. The germline V and J ends were trimmed by 1 base and 0 bases, with 10 bases remaining between them. The CDR3 has 16 amino acids. The CDR3 DNA reads TGTGCCAGCAGCCAAGTTGCGGGCGGCTCCTACAATGAGCAGTTCTTC. Amino acids: CASSQVAGGSYNEQFF.

This clone has more than one count but fewer than ten. This chain connects TRBV27 to TRBJ2-2; perhaps TRBD1 as D (5 bases). Trimming cost V 4 bases and J 6 bases, with 9 bases left between them. The CDR3 is 13 residues long. Per germline, CDR1 MNHEY and CDR2 SMNVEV (reference sequence). The CDR3 DNA reads TGTGCCAGCAGTTACAGGTTTGCCGGGGAGCTGTTTTTT. Protein product: CASSYRFAGELFF.